One TCR beta chain is described in this entry. This specimen belongs to a study of blood T cell repertoires in COVID-19. On the study more broadly: From the United States, Italy and Spain came samples of acute and convalescent COVID-19.

This CDR3 is built from 15 residues. The ends were cut back, 6 bases at V and 3 bases at J, with 15 bases in the middle. The germline V gene has CDR1 MNHEY and CDR2 SVGAGI. Authors' analysis steps: By means of reference gene primer amplification, nucleated cell counts were estimated. Profiled with immunoSEQ multiplex PCR; TCRdb holds only in-frame clones, not every one. V, J and clone size were drawn from that table, and D and trimming were deduced from the DNA. The profile shows tens of thousands of clones, 78% of them singletons. The sequenced sample was peripheral blood. This rearrangement joins TRBV6-5 to TRBJ1-5, with D maybe TRBD1 (5 bases). This receptor was identified in a man aged 70-80 years with COVID-19, enrolled during active disease. The CDR3 sequence is CASRGGAGYNQPQHF. DNA for the CDR3: TGTGCCAGCAGGGGAGGGGCAGGGTACAATCAGCCCCAGCATTTT.